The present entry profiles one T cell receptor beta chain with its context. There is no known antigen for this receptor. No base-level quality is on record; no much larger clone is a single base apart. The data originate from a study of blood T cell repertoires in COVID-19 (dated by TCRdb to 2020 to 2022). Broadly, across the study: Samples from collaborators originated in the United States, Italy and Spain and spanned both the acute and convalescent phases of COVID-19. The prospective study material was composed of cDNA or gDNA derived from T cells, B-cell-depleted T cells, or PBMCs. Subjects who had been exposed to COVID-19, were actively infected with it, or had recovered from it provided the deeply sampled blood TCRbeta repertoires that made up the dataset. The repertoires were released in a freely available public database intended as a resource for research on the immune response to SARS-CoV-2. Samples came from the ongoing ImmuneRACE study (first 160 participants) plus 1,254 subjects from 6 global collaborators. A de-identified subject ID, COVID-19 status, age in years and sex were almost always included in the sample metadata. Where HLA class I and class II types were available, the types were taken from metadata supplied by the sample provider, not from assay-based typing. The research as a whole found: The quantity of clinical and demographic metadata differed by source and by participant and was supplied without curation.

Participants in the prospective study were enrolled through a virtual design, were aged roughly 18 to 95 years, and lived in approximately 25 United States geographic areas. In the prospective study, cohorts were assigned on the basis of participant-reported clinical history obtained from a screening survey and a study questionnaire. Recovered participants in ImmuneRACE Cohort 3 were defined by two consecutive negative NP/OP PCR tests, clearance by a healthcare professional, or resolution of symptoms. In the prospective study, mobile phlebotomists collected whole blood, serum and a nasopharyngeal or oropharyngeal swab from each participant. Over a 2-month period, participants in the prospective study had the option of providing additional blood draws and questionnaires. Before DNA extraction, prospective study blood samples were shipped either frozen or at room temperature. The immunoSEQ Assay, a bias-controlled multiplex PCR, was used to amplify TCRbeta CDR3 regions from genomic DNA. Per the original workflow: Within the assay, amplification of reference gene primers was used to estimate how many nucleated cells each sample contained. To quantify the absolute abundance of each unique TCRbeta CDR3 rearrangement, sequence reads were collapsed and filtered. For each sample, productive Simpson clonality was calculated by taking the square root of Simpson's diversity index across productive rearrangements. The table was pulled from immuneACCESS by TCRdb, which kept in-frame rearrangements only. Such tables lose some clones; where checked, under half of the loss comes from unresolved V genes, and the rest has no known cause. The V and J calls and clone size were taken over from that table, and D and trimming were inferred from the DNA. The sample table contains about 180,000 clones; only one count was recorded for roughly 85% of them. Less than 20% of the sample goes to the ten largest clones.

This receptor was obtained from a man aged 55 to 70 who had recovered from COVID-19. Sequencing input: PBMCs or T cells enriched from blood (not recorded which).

CDR3 protein: CSVPGQGLSEQYF. Here is the DNA: TGCAGCGTTCCGGGACAGGGGTTAAGCGAGCAGTACTTC. The chain is encoded by TRBV29-1 joined to TRBJ2-7, with 10 bases aligning to TRBD1. Measured from the cysteine to the phenylalanine, the CDR3 is 13 residues long. Only the CDR3 part of the read is kept: 39 bases, read in frame from the first base. Clipping removes 5 bases from V and 6 bases from J, with 7 as the unmatched junction base count. CDR1 and CDR2 were assigned from the germline V gene as SQVTM and ANQGSEA.